These 26 T cell receptor beta chains were sequenced from one sample in a study of beta chain features in type 1 diabetes listed by TCRdb under 2018. Paper-wide results and their limitations: Type 1 diabetes patients showed a moderate but significant shortening of TCRB CDR3 length in all four CD4+ subsets.

The library was built by means of the immunoSEQ multiplex PCR assay. The entire isolated RNA was reverse transcribed using the High Capacity cDNA Reverse Transcription Kit, and thus expressed TCRB transcripts were sequenced. TCRdb retrieved this table from immuneACCESS and kept in-frame rearrangements only. Not all clones are present; in checked studies, unresolved V genes account for under half, and no reason is known for the remainder. Within this sample are more than 550,000 clones, with around 15% of them counted one time only. The biggest ten clones account for 0.035% to 0.045% of the sample. Their antigens remain unidentified. Material: naive CD4+ T cells from blood. The cell subset or site label here, explained by the study, means: true naive CD4+ T cells. The receptor source for this set is a man younger than 35 with type 1 diabetes.

V is TRBV6-6 and J is TRBJ2-1; 9 nucleotides match TRBD2. This CDR3 spans 13 amino acids. The trim removed 9 bases at V and 2 bases at J, leaving 2 bases unmatched. CDR1 is MNHNY, CDR2 SVGAGI, per germline (reference sequence). In DNA form, the CDR3 reads TGTGCCAGTGGACTAGCGCCCTACAATGAGCAGTTCTTC. Its translation is CASGLAPYNEQFF.

This clone was counted between two and nine times. The V call is TRBV7-2, the J call TRBJ1-1; tentative D call: TRBD1 (5 bases). V lost 5 bases to trimming and J lost 3 bases, with 10 bases between them. There are 13 residues in the CDR3. CDR1 is SGHTA and CDR2 is FQGNSA in the germline V gene. The CDR3 nucleotides read TGTGCCAGCAGCGCAGACAGATACACTGAAGCTTTCTTT. This codes for CASSADRYTEAFF. The full variable domain, rest sourced from reference TRBV7-2 and TRBJ1-1, is GAGVSQSPSNKVTEKGKDVELRCDPISGHTALYWYRQSLGQGLEFLIYFQGNSAPDKSGLPSDRFSAERTGGSVSTLTIQRTQQEDSAVYLCASSADRYTEAFFGQGTRLTVV.

The chain joins TRBV6-1 to TRBJ2-1, with 12 bases lining up with TRBD2. Germline-derived CDR1 and CDR2 are MNHNS and SASEGT. The CDR3 spans 15 residues. V trimming: 4 bases; J trimming: 5 bases; junction bases outside the gene matches: 3. The CDR3 loop reads CASSARLAGDNEQFF. The CDR3 coding sequence is TGTGCCAGCAGTGCCCGACTAGCGGGAGACAATGAGCAGTTCTTC.

The V and J genes are TRBV28 and TRBJ2-3, with TRBD2 as a possible D gene (6 bases). The CDR3 consists of 13 residues. The V end lost 11 bases, the J end lost 1 base, and 13 bases lay between the germline ends. CDR1 is MDHEN, CDR2 SYDVKM, per germline. The CDR3 DNA follows: TGTGCCTCCGGGGGAGGACGCACAGATACGCAGTATTTT. As protein: CASGGGRTDTQYF.

This clone was counted between two and nine times. The V and J genes are TRBV30 and TRBJ1-5; D is unresolved. The V end was cut by 0 bases, the J end by 11 bases, with 11 bases between. CDR3 length: 12 residues. The germline gives CDR1 GTSNPN, CDR2 SVGIG (reference sequence). This CDR3 is CAWSVVGRSQHF. In DNA, the CDR3 is TGTGCCTGGAGTGTCGTTGGACGGTCCCAGCATTTT.

This clone appeared a few times. This sample includes further DNA sequences coding for the same CDR3. The chain couples TRBV28 to TRBJ1-2; TRBD1 might be the D (6 bases). The CDR3 runs to 13 residues. CDR1 MDHEN and CDR2 SYDVKM come from the germline V gene. Deletions cut 3 bases from V and 2 bases from J, with 7 bases between. CDR3 residues: CASSLQGNYGYTF. The DNA for the CDR3 is TGTGCCAGCAGTTTGCAGGGGAACTATGGCTACACCTTC.

The gene calls are TRBV7-2 and TRBJ1-1, with 11 bases that match TRBD1. CDR1 and CDR2 from the germline V gene are SGHTA and FQGNSA. The V gene end was trimmed by 4 bases and the J gene end by 7 bases; junction bases not matched to a gene: 2. The CDR3 contains 13 residues. Written as DNA, the CDR3 is TGTGCCAGCAGCTCGGGACAGGGGGATGAAGCTTTCTTT. This encodes CASSSGQGDEAFF.

This clone was counted only a few times. The chain has TRBV6-6 and TRBJ1-1; D remains ambiguous. Germline-derived CDR1 and CDR2 are MNHNY and SVGAGI (reference sequence). Trimming cost V 2 bases and J 1 base, with 8 bases left between them. The CDR3 extends over 14 amino acids. This chain's CDR3 is CASSYRGRNTEAFF. The CDR3 DNA sequence: TGTGCCAGCAGTTACCGCGGACGGAACACTGAAGCTTTCTTT.

In this sample, this clone turned up many times. Within the sample, other DNA sequences also encode this same CDR3. This chain joins TRBV5-1 and TRBJ2-1, with no clear D. The CDR3 is 13 amino acids. The V and J ends lost 0 bases and 3 bases respectively, with 4 bases between them. Germline CDR1 reads SGHRS; CDR2 reads YFSETQ. The CDR3 is CASSLDSYNEQFF. The CDR3, as DNA: TGCGCCAGCAGCTTGGACAGCTACAATGAGCAGTTCTTC.

The chain joins TRBV25-1 to TRBJ2-7, with D perhaps matching TRBD1 or TRBD2 (6 bases each). V lost 2 bases to trimming and J lost 4 bases, with 15 bases between them. The length of the CDR3 is 15 residues. CDR1 is MGHDK, CDR2 SYGVNS, per germline. CDR3 protein: CASSELQGTSYEQYF. The CDR3 bases are TGTGCCAGCAGTGAACTTCAGGGGACTTCTTACGAGCAGTACTTC.

This clone was seen a handful of times. The V and J genes are TRBV5-6 and TRBJ2-7; TRBD1 is a possible D gene (6 bases). Germline values: CDR1 SGHDT, CDR2 YYEEEE. V lost 4 bases, J lost 6 bases, and 14 bases lay in between. The CDR3 covers 13 residues. CDR3 amino acids: CASSITTGSEQYF. The CDR3 DNA is TGTGCCAGCAGCATAACCACAGGGAGCGAGCAGTACTTC.

This clone has only a few counts. V gene TRBV11-2 combines with J gene TRBJ1-5, with D hard to call. The CDR3 has 14 amino acids. Germline loops: CDR1 SGHAT, CDR2 FQNNGV. V was pared by 1 base and J by 11 bases, with 15 bases between. CDR3 DNA: TGTGCCAGCAGCTTAGCGGCAGGTCTTGGGGCCCAGCATTTT. Its protein is CASSLAAGLGAQHF.

There are a few counts of this clone. V is TRBV5-6 and J is TRBJ2-1, with a possible D match to TRBD1 (7 bases). Looked up from germline, CDR1 is SGHDT and CDR2 is YYEEEE. Trimming took 4 bases from V and 6 from J, leaving 17 bases between them. The CDR3 sequence is 15 residues long. Here the CDR3 reads CASSAGTASGNEQFF. The CDR3 nucleotides read TGTGCCAGCAGCGCGGGGACAGCCTCGGGCAATGAGCAGTTCTTC.

This clone was detected ten times or more. The chain employs TRBV4-1 and TRBJ1-4; D is perhaps TRBD1 (5 bases). Trimming removed 6 bases at V and 4 bases at J, with 15 bases between. This CDR3 comprises 15 residues. Germline V gives CDR1 MGHRA, CDR2 YSYEKL. The CDR3 protein is CASSAPGTDNEKLFF. The CDR3 DNA sequence: TGCGCCAGCAGTGCTCCCGGGACGGATAATGAAAAACTGTTTTTT.

Only a few counts were recorded for this clone. Other DNA sequences in this sample translate to the same CDR3. This sequence joins TRBV25-1 and TRBJ2-5, with 10 bases aligning to TRBD2. The CDR3 totals 16 residues. Germline CDR1 is MGHDK and CDR2 is SYGVNS. J was trimmed by 4 bases and V by 2 bases; bases with no gene match: 7. The CDR3 spells CASSEGLAGGGETQYF. CDR3 in DNA: TGTGCCAGCAGTGAAGGGTTAGCGGGAGGTGGAGAGACCCAGTACTTC. The whole variable domain, remainder taken from reference TRBV25-1 and TRBJ2-5, is EADIYQTPRYLVIGTGKKITLECSQTMGHDKMYWYQQDPGMELHLIHYSYGVNSTEKGDLSSESTVSRIRTEHFPLTLESARPSHTSQYLCASSEGLAGGGETQYFGPGTRLLVL.

The rearrangement links TRBV18 to TRBJ2-7; D unresolved. The CDR3 runs 14 residues. Deletions cut 2 bases from V and 2 bases from J, with 10 bases between. Per the germline V gene, CDR1 is KGHSH and CDR2 is LQKENI. CDR3 amino acids: CASSPGLTTYEQYF. CDR3 sequence (DNA): TGTGCCAGCTCACCAGGCCTAACTACCTACGAGCAGTACTTC.

This sequence joins TRBV28 and TRBJ2-1; weak D call: TRBD2 (6 bases). Germline values: CDR1 MDHEN, CDR2 SYDVKM. The V end lost 7 bases, the J end lost 4 bases, and 17 bases lay between the germline ends. This CDR3 is built from 15 residues. CDR3 DNA sequence: TGTGCCAGCACCCTTTTGGGGACTTCTTACAATGAGCAGTTCTTC. Residues: CASTLLGTSYNEQFF.

This clone was seen only a few times. The chain carries TRBV18 and TRBJ2-3; D is undetermined. The germline V gene has CDR1 KGHSH and CDR2 LQKENI. The CDR3 loop spans 11 amino acids. Trimming stripped 3 bases from V and 5 bases from J, with 3 bases between. CDR3 sequence reads: CASSPVDTQYF. The CDR3 nucleotides are TGTGCCAGCTCACCGGTAGATACGCAGTATTTT.

This clone has more than one count but fewer than ten. The CDR3 sequence: CASSPIWIGTEAFF. The CDR3 nucleotides are TGTGCCAGCAGCCCGATTTGGATTGGCACTGAAGCTTTCTTT. The chain combines TRBV7-2 with TRBJ1-1, with unresolved D. The CDR3 runs 14 residues. Germline lookup yields CDR1 SGHTA and CDR2 FQGNSA. Deletions cut 5 bases from V and 4 bases from J, with 14 bases between.

The CDR3 DNA follows: TGTGCCAGCAGTTTCCCCGGACAGGGGAACACTGAAGCTTTCTTT. This encodes CASSFPGQGNTEAFF. The V call is TRBV6-6, the J call TRBJ1-1, with 8 bases that match TRBD1. The CDR3 spans 15 residues. From germline, CDR1 is MNHNY and CDR2 SVGAGI (reference sequence). V gave up 4 bases and J gave up 1 base; unmatched junction bases: 5.

This clone appeared a few times. The J gene is TRBJ2-1, the V gene TRBV6-5; TRBD1 matches 7 bases. The CDR3 sequence is 14 residues long. The V gene end was trimmed by 1 base and the J gene end by 9 bases; junction bases not matched to a gene: 6. CDR1 is MNHEY and CDR2 is SVGAGI in the germline V gene. The CDR3 DNA is TGTGCCAGCAGTTACTTGGGAGACAGGGTTGAGCAGTTCTTC. It translates to CASSYLGDRVEQFF.

This clone was counted only a few times. This sequence joins TRBV19 and TRBJ2-2; D unresolved. CDR1 and CDR2 from the germline V gene are LNHDA and SQIVND (reference sequence). V was clipped by 4 bases and J by 6 bases, with 9 bases between them. CDR3 size: 13 residues. The CDR3 DNA sequence: TGTGCCAGTAGTAACGGAATTGCCGGGGAGCTGTTTTTT. This gives the protein CASSNGIAGELFF.

A few counts support this clone. This sequence joins TRBV28 and TRBJ1-5; 7 nucleotides agree with TRBD1. V shed 7 bases, J shed 6 bases, and the junction held 9 bases outside the gene matches. The germline V gene encodes CDR1 MDHEN and CDR2 SYDVKM. There are 14 residues in the CDR3. Here the CDR3 reads CASTATGFGQPQHF. In DNA, the CDR3 is TGTGCCAGCACGGCGACAGGGTTTGGTCAGCCCCAGCATTTT.

This clone was observed a few times. The chain is built from TRBV10-3 and TRBJ2-5; 10 nucleotides align to TRBD1. J was trimmed by 4 bases and V by 2 bases; bases with no gene match: 13. This CDR3 spans 18 amino acids. The germline CDR1 and CDR2 sequences are ENHRY and SYGVKD. CDR3 sequence (DNA): TGTGCCATCAGTGAGCCCGGGACAGGGGTCTCCACTCGAGAGACCCAGTACTTC. It is translated as CAISEPGTGVSTRETQYF.

The chain carries TRBV13 and TRBJ1-2; 10 bases are shared with TRBD1. The germline V gene has CDR1 PRHDT and CDR2 FYEKMQ (reference sequence). This CDR3 is 16 amino acids long. V was pared by 5 bases and J by 8 bases, with 14 bases of the junction left unmatched. The CDR3 region is CASSQRGQGTSTGYTF. The CDR3 DNA sequence: TGTGCCAGCAGCCAGCGGGGACAGGGGACCTCAACGGGCTACACCTTC.

The table lists this clone with a few counts. V and J are TRBV7-2 and TRBJ1-1; D is undetermined. Germline CDR1 is SGHTA and CDR2 is FQGNSA. Between the trimmed V and J ends, which lost 4 bases and 2 bases, there was a span of 8 bases. There are 13 residues in the CDR3. CDR3 in DNA: TGTGCCAGCAGCTCCGCTGTTAACACTGAAGCTTTCTTT. Encoded protein: CASSSAVNTEAFF. Drawing the rest from reference TRBV7-2 and TRBJ1-1, the complete variable domain is GAGVSQSPSNKVTEKGKDVELRCDPISGHTALYWYRQSLGQGLEFLIYFQGNSAPDKSGLPSDRFSAERTGGSVSTLTIQRTQQEDSAVYLCASSSAVNTEAFFGQGTRLTVV.